The 4 T cell receptor beta chains given below trace back to one sample, sequenced in a study of blood T cell repertoires in COVID-19. Profiling relied on immunoSEQ multiplex PCR, and the TCRdb table lists in-frame clones only, not all of them. The sample contains 100,000 to 150,000 clones, about 85% of which appear only once. Sample: peripheral blood. The receptors were sampled from a woman older than 75 with COVID-19, enrolled during active disease.

The genes are TRBV11-2 and TRBJ2-3; the D is unclear. Germline CDR1 SGHAT, CDR2 FQNNGV. V gave up 5 bases and J gave up 1 base, with 10 bases separating them. The length of the CDR3 is 14 residues. DNA of the CDR3: TGTGCCAGCAGCCAGTGGAGTGGCACAGATACGCAGTATTTT. It translates to CASSQWSGTDTQYF. Based on the CDR3 plus reference TRBV11-2 and TRBJ2-3, the full variable domain is EAGVAQSPRYKIIEKRQSVAFWCNPISGHATLYWYQQILGQGPKLLIQFQNNGVVDDSQLPKDRFSAERLKGVDSTLKIQPAKLEDSAVYLCASSQWSGTDTQYFGPGTRLTVL.

This clone was counted between two and nine times. The chain joins TRBV2 to TRBJ2-7; 12 nucleotides match TRBD1. V lost 6 bases, J lost 5 bases, and 8 bases stayed unmatched. This CDR3 spans 15 amino acids. Germline V gives CDR1 SNHLY, CDR2 FYNNEI. This CDR3 reads CASRPGTGGSDEQYF. Written as DNA, the CDR3 is TGTGCCAGCAGGCCCGGGACAGGGGGCAGCGACGAGCAGTACTTC.

The sample holds a few counts of this clone. This chain links TRBV12-3 or TRBV12-4 with TRBJ2-7; the match to TRBD1 covers 8 bases. After removal of 8 bases from V and 3 bases from J, the junction contained 3 bases not matched to a gene. The CDR3 covers 12 residues. The CDR3 DNA follows: TGTGCCAGCGGGACAGGAGTCTACGAGCAGTACTTC. As protein: CASGTGVYEQYF.

The rearrangement joins TRBV7-2 to TRBJ2-1; 7 nucleotides line up with TRBD1. The germline gives CDR1 SGHTA, CDR2 FQGNSA. V gave up 2 bases and J gave up 8 bases; unmatched junction bases: 6. This CDR3 is built from 14 residues. In DNA, the CDR3 is TGTGCCAGCAGCTTACGACAGGGTCAGGATGAGCAGTTCTTC. It encodes CASSLRQGQDEQFF.